Listed below are T cell receptor beta chains from one sample, sequenced in a study of CD8 T cells in ankylosing spondylitis. Each CDR3 protein gets one entry after TCRdb re-called the 5' RACE reads with MiXCR. The repertoire holds approximately 100,000 distinct CDR3 sequences, with over 6.5% as singletons. Input material: blood, either unsorted or a sorted T cell fraction (not recorded which). These receptors came from a male donor with ankylosing spondylitis or in good health (not recorded which). Each CDR3 is given with its conserved first and last residue. The order of the fields is J gene, D gene, V gene, clone size, CDR3 DNA, CDR3 protein. D genes are given only for firm matches. Where a row states a size, it is once, few, many or the class of an expanded clone; other rows omit it.

j_call: TRBJ2-3
d_call: NA
v_call: TRBV7-8
clone_size: many
cdr3_nt: TGTGCCAGCAGCTTAGCTATTGGAGGGGGGGCCCCAGATACGCAGTATTTT
cdr3_aa: CASSLAIGGGAPDTQYF

j_call: TRBJ2-7
d_call: TRBD2
v_call: TRBV5-1
clone_size: few
cdr3_nt: TGCGCCAGCAGCTTGGGGCTAGCGGGTCTCTACGAGCAGTACTTC
cdr3_aa: CASSLGLAGLYEQYF

j_call: TRBJ1-1
d_call: NA
v_call: TRBV19
clone_size: many
cdr3_nt: TGTGCCAGTAGTATCGGCGAGGGGGGTGAAGCTTTCTTT
cdr3_aa: CASSIGEGGEAFF

j_call: TRBJ2-1
d_call: TRBD2
v_call: TRBV19
clone_size: many
cdr3_nt: TGTGCCAGTAGTATACCCCCGACTAGCGGGAGAAGGAATGAGCAGTTCTTC
cdr3_aa: CASSIPPTSGRRNEQFF

j_call: TRBJ1-4
d_call: NA
v_call: TRBV10-3
clone_size: many
cdr3_nt: TGTGCCATCAGTGGATCACAGGATAAAGATGAAAAACTGTTTTTT
cdr3_aa: CAISGSQDKDEKLFF

j_call: TRBJ1-5
d_call: NA
v_call: TRBV7-7
clone_size: NA
cdr3_nt: TGTGCTAGCAGCCGCGGGGGGAGCAATCAGCCCCAGCATTTT
cdr3_aa: CASSRGGSNQPQHF

j_call: TRBJ2-5
d_call: TRBD2
v_call: TRBV3-1
clone_size: many
cdr3_nt: TGTGCCAGCAGCCACCCGGGAGGAGAGACCCAGTACTTC
cdr3_aa: CASSHPGGETQYF

j_call: TRBJ1-5
d_call: NA
v_call: TRBV6-1
clone_size: many
cdr3_nt: TGTGCCAGCAGTCCTGCCCCCGGGGGCAATCAGCCCCAGCATTTT
cdr3_aa: CASSPAPGGNQPQHF

j_call: TRBJ2-1
d_call: NA
v_call: TRBV6-2/TRBV6-3
clone_size: many
cdr3_nt: TGTGCCAGCAGTCCGACAGGTTGGAATGAGCAGTTCTTC
cdr3_aa: CASSPTGWNEQFF

j_call: TRBJ2-7
d_call: NA
v_call: TRBV29-1
clone_size: many
cdr3_nt: TGCAGCCTGGGGACGGTGTCCTACGAGCAGTACTTC
cdr3_aa: CSLGTVSYEQYF

j_call: TRBJ2-7
d_call: NA
v_call: TRBV5-1
clone_size: NA
cdr3_nt: TGCGCCAGCAGCTGGGACAACTCCTACGAGCAGTACTTC
cdr3_aa: CASSWDNSYEQYF

j_call: TRBJ2-6
d_call: NA
v_call: TRBV5-1
clone_size: many
cdr3_nt: TGCGCCAGCAGCGTTAGTGGGGCTGGGGCCAACGTCCTGACTTTC
cdr3_aa: CASSVSGAGANVLTF

j_call: TRBJ2-2
d_call: TRBD2
v_call: TRBV7-9
clone_size: NA
cdr3_nt: TGTGCCAGCAGCTTGGGACTAGCTCACCTCAAAGCCGGGGAGCTGTTTTTT
cdr3_aa: CASSLGLAHLKAGELFF

j_call: TRBJ1-1
d_call: NA
v_call: TRBV7-8
clone_size: many
cdr3_nt: TGTGCCAGCAGCTTAAGGGCTGAGGCCCAATGGAGAGGGAACACTGAAGCTTTCTTT
cdr3_aa: CASSLRAEAQWRGNTEAFF

j_call: TRBJ2-3
d_call: NA
v_call: TRBV12-3/TRBV12-4
clone_size: many
cdr3_nt: TGTGCCAGCAGTTCGTACCGCACAGATACGCAGTATTTT
cdr3_aa: CASSSYRTDTQYF

j_call: TRBJ2-1
d_call: NA
v_call: TRBV5-6
clone_size: many
cdr3_nt: TGTGCCAGCAGCTTTGGGGGGACCTCCTACAATGAGCAGTTCTTC
cdr3_aa: CASSFGGTSYNEQFF

j_call: TRBJ2-3
d_call: NA
v_call: TRBV5-5
clone_size: many
cdr3_nt: TGTGCCAGCAGCTTGGTTAGGACGGCTCCCCCAGGCACAGATACGCAGTATTTT
cdr3_aa: CASSLVRTAPPGTDTQYF

j_call: TRBJ2-2
d_call: NA
v_call: TRBV2
clone_size: NA
cdr3_nt: TGTGCCAGCACCCATCGGGGAAATCCCGGGGAGCTGTTTTTT
cdr3_aa: CASTHRGNPGELFF

j_call: TRBJ1-2
d_call: NA
v_call: TRBV20-1
clone_size: many
cdr3_nt: TGCAGTGCTAGGAGGCGGGGGTATCCCTATGGCTACACCTTC
cdr3_aa: CSARRRGYPYGYTF

j_call: TRBJ2-1
d_call: NA
v_call: TRBV5-1
clone_size: many
cdr3_nt: TGCGCCAGCAGCTTGGTTCCGGGGACGCCGTCGGGTGAGCAGTTCTTC
cdr3_aa: CASSLVPGTPSGEQFF

j_call: TRBJ1-1
d_call: NA
v_call: TRBV7-9
clone_size: many
cdr3_nt: TGTGCCAGCACCCAACTTCCGAACTGGAACACTGAAGCTTTCTTT
cdr3_aa: CASTQLPNWNTEAFF

j_call: TRBJ1-1
d_call: NA
v_call: TRBV6-2/TRBV6-3
clone_size: many
cdr3_nt: TGTGCCAGCAGTTACTCGAGGGTGGGGGCGCTTATGAACACTGAAGCTTTCTTT
cdr3_aa: CASSYSRVGALMNTEAFF

j_call: TRBJ2-1
d_call: NA
v_call: TRBV10-3
clone_size: many
cdr3_nt: TGTGCCAGTTTCTCGGGCCCCTCCTACAATGAGCAGTTCTTC
cdr3_aa: CASFSGPSYNEQFF